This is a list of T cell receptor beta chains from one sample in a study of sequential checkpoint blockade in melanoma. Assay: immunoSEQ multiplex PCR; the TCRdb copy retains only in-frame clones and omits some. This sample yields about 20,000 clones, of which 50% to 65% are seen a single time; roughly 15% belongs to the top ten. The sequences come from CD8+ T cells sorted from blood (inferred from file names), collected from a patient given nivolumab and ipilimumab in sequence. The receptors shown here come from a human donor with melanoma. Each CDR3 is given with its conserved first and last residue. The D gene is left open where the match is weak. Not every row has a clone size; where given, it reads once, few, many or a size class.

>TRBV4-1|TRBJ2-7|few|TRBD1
TGTGCCAGCAGCCAAGATGGGGGACAGGGCTCCTACGAGCAGTACTTC
CASSQDGGQGSYEQYF
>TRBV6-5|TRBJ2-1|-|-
TGTGCCAGCAGTTACCTCTTGGGCAAATACAATGAGCAGTTCTTC
CASSYLLGKYNEQFF
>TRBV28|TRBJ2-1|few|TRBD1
TGTGCCAGCAGTTTATCTCCGGACAGGTTCCTTTACAATGAGCAGTTCTTC
CASSLSPDRFLYNEQFF
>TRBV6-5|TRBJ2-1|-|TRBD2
TGTGCCAGCAGTTATCTAGCGGGGGGATTATACAATGAGCAGTTCTTC
CASSYLAGGLYNEQFF
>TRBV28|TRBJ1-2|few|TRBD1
TGTGCCAGCAGTTTATTTAGGACAGGGGTTTCTAACTATGGCTACACCTTC
CASSLFRTGVSNYGYTF
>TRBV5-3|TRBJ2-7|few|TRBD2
TGTGCCAGAAGCCCAAGCGGGGGGGCCCACTACGAGCAGTACTTC
CARSPSGGAHYEQYF
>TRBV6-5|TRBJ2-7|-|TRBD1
TGTGCCAGCAGTTGGGGGACAGGTTCCTACGAGCAGTACTTC
CASSWGTGSYEQYF
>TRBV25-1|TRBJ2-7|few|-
TGTGCCAGCAGTGCGCCCCTATCCTACGAGCAGTACTTC
CASSAPLSYEQYF
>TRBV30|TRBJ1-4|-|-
TGTGCCTGGAGTCCCGGACTTTATGAAAAACTGTTTTTT
CAWSPGLYEKLFF
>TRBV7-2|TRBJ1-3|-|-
TGTGCCAGCAGCTTAGGAGCGGGGTTAGAGGGAAACACCATATATTTT
CASSLGAGLEGNTIYF
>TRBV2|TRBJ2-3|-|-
TGTGCCAGCAAGCTGGATACGCAGTATTTT
CASKLDTQYF
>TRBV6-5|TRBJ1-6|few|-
TGTGCCAGCAGTTACTCGTTGGCAGGGGATTCACCCCTCCACTTT
CASSYSLAGDSPLHF
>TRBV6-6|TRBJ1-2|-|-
TGTGCCAGCAGTTACGAAGTCGGGGGATATGGCTACACCTTC
CASSYEVGGYGYTF
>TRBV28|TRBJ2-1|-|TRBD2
TGTGCCAGCAGTGGTTTGATTAGCGGGGGTACCGGGGGGTTCTTC
CASSGLISGGTGGFF
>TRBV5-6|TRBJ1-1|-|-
TGTGCCAGCAGCTTGAGATTCCCCAGTACTGAAGCTTTCTTT
CASSLRFPSTEAFF
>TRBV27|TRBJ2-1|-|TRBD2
TGTGCCAGCAGCTCCCAACTAGCGCAAAACTACAATGAGCAGTTCTTC
CASSSQLAQNYNEQFF
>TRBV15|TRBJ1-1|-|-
TGTGCCACCAGCACACGGTCGGAGGAGAACACTGAAGCTTTCTTT
CATSTRSEENTEAFF
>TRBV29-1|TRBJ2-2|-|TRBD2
TGCAGCGTTGAAGAAGGTCTAGCGGGAGTTTCCGGGGAGCTGTTTTTT
CSVEEGLAGVSGELFF
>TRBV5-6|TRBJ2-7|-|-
TGTGCCAGCAGCTCGGGGGGCGGTTTCTACGAGCAGTACTTC
CASSSGGGFYEQYF
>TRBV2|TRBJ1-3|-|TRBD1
TGTGCCAGCATCTTCCGGTGGGGACAGAGCTCTGGAAACACCATATATTTT
CASIFRWGQSSGNTIYF
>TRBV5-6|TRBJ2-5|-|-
TGTGCCAGCAGCGTTGTGGGGGGAGCGGGTGAGACCCAGTACTTC
CASSVVGGAGETQYF
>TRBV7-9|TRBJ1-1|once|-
TGTGCCAGCAGGAGGACAGAATGGCCTGAAGCTTTCTTT
CASRRTEWPEAFF
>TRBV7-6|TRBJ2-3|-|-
TGTGCCAGCAGCCCCCGGGTAGAAATCAGCACAGATACGCAGTATTTT
CASSPRVEISTDTQYF
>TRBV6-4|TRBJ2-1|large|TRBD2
TGTGCCAGCAGTGACTCGGGACTAGCGGGGTACAATGAGCAGTTCTTC
CASSDSGLAGYNEQFF
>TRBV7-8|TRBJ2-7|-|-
TGTGCCAGCAGCCTTACGGGACTTACCTACGAGCAGTACTTC
CASSLTGLTYEQYF
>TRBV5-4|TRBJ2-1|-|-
TGTGCCAGCAGCTCTGGGGGGAGCTCCTACAATGAGCAGTTCTTC
CASSSGGSSYNEQFF
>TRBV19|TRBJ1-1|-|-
TGTGCCAGTAGTACCAGGGGAGTGAACACTGAAGCTTTCTTT
CASSTRGVNTEAFF
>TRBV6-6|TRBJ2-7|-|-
TGTGCCAGCAGTCAGACGCGGTCCTACGAGCAGTACTTC
CASSQTRSYEQYF
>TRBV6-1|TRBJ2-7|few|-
TGTGCCAGCGGGACGACAGGTGCTTTGGACGAGCAGTACTTC
CASGTTGALDEQYF
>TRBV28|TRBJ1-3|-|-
TGTGCCAGCAGTCTACAAATAGGGGCCAGGGCCCCAGTCCGAAACACCATATATTTT
CASSLQIGARAPVRNTIYF